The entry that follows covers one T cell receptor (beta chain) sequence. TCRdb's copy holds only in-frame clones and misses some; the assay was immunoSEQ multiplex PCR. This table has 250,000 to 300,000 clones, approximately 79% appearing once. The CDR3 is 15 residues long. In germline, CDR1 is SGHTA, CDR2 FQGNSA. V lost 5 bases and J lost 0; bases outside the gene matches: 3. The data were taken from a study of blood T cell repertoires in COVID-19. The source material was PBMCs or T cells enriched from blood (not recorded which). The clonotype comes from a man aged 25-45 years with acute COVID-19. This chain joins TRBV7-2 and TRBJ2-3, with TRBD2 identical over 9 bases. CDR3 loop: CASSQSGRSTDTQYF. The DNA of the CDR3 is TGTGCCAGCAGCCAGAGCGGGAGGAGCACAGATACGCAGTATTTT.